Listed here are 29 T cell receptor beta chains from one sample, sequenced in a study of T cells in Graves' hyperthyroidism and ophthalmopathy. RNA transcripts served as the template for amplifying TCR beta CDR3 regions. The HTBI set primed first-round TCR CDR3 RT-PCR. One entry per CDR3 protein results from TCRdb running MiXCR on the multiplex PCR reads. The sample yields a few hundred thousand distinct CDR3 sequences, more than 14% seen once. Input material: blood. These receptors came from a woman in her thirties or forties with Graves' hyperthyroidism that later progressed to Graves' ophthalmopathy.

This clonotype was found many times. This chain connects TRBV12-3 or TRBV12-4 to TRBJ1-4; tentative D call: TRBD1 (5 bases). This CDR3 is built from 15 residues. V gave up 5 bases and J gave up 4 bases, with 14 bases separating them. The CDR3 loop reads CASSGSERGNEKLFF. The CDR3 nucleotides read TGTGCCAGCAGTGGCTCGGAGAGGGGTAATGAAAAACTGTTTTTT.

V usage is TRBV5-1 and J usage is TRBJ1-1, with 11 bases matching TRBD1. The CDR3 covers 14 residues. The J segment lost 5 bases and the V segment lost 4 bases, leaving 4 bases of the junction unmatched. Per germline, CDR1 SGHRS and CDR2 YFSETQ. The CDR3 reads CASSPGQGATEAFF. The CDR3 region has the DNA TGCGCCAGCAGCCCAGGACAGGGGGCTACTGAAGCTTTCTTT.

This chain's CDR3 is CASGQSGSGRGRDTQYF. The CDR3 DNA sequence: TGTGCCAGCGGACAATCGGGTAGCGGGAGGGGGAGAGATACGCAGTATTTT. The V and J genes are TRBV5-4 and TRBJ2-3; the match to TRBD2 covers 11 bases. V was clipped by 7 bases and J by 5 bases; unmatched bases: 15. The CDR3 runs 17 residues. Germline CDR1 and CDR2: SGHNT and YYREEE (reference sequence).

The table lists this clonotype with many counts. V and J are TRBV30 and TRBJ2-1; TRBD2 agrees at 8 bases. The CDR3 sequence is 12 residues long. Trimming cost V 1 base and J 10 bases; bases outside gene matches: 3. CDR1 GTSNPN and CDR2 SVGIG come from the germline V gene (reference sequence). The CDR3 protein is CAWSATGGEQFF. The DNA for the CDR3 is TGTGCCTGGAGTGCCACGGGAGGGGAGCAGTTCTTC. The whole variable domain, remainder taken from reference TRBV30 and TRBJ2-1, is SQTIHQWPATLVQPVGSPLSLECTVEGTSNPNLYWYRQAAGRGLQLLFYSVGIGQISSEVPQNLSASRPQDRQFILSSKKLLLSDSGFYLCAWSATGGEQFFGPGTRLTVL.

The V call is TRBV5-1, the J call TRBJ1-2; D call uncertain. The germline gives CDR1 SGHRS, CDR2 YFSETQ. V lost 3 bases and J lost 1, with 13 bases in between. The CDR3 runs to 15 residues. CDR3 DNA: TGCGCCAGCAGCTCCGACCTGACGGATAACTATGGCTACACCTTC. It yields the protein CASSSDLTDNYGYTF.

This clonotype was picked up many times. The chain is built from TRBV20-1 and TRBJ1-1; tentative D call: TRBD1 (5 bases). V was pared by 5 bases and J by 0 bases, with 22 bases between. The CDR3 is made up of 17 amino acids. Germline assignment: CDR1 DFQATT and CDR2 SNEGSKA (reference sequence). The CDR3 sequence: CSALSGQDTNMNTEAFF. Here the CDR3 DNA reads TGCAGTGCTCTAAGCGGGCAGGACACTAATATGAACACTGAAGCTTTCTTT.

This clonotype came up many times. V usage is TRBV6-1 and J usage is TRBJ2-1, with 7 bases aligning to TRBD1. The trim removed 6 bases at V and 7 bases at J, leaving 6 bases unmatched. CDR1 is MNHNS, CDR2 SASEGT, per germline. CDR3 size: 13 residues. Here the CDR3 reads CASRTGSKNEQFF. The CDR3 bases are TGTGCCAGCAGGACAGGGTCCAAGAATGAGCAGTTCTTC.

The CDR3 sequence: CAWRTRGRLRRDTEAFF. In DNA form, the CDR3 reads TGTGCCTGGAGGACCAGGGGGCGTCTTAGGAGGGACACTGAAGCTTTCTTT. The V gene is TRBV30, the J gene TRBJ1-1; 8 bases line up with TRBD1. V lost 3 bases and J lost 3; bases outside the gene matches: 15. The CDR3 is made up of 17 amino acids. The germline CDR1 and CDR2 sequences are GTSNPN and SVGIG (reference sequence).

Ten or more counts support this clonotype. V usage is TRBV13 and J usage is TRBJ2-1; 7 positions match TRBD2. Germline lookup yields CDR1 PRHDT and CDR2 FYEKMQ (reference sequence). This CDR3 is built from 14 residues. V was clipped by 3 bases and J by 6 bases; unmatched bases: 5. This CDR3 reads CASSFGGNLNEQFF. For the CDR3, the DNA is TGTGCCAGCAGCTTCGGGGGGAATCTCAATGAGCAGTTCTTC.

This clonotype has at least ten counts. The chain employs TRBV28 and TRBJ2-1; no clear D gene. Per germline, CDR1 MDHEN and CDR2 SYDVKM. This CDR3 is built from 13 residues. Trimming shortened V by 6 bases and J by 7 bases, and 13 bases separated the two germline ends. The CDR3 here is CASSVETGNEQFF. DNA of the CDR3: TGTGCCAGCAGCGTAGAGACCGGGAATGAGCAGTTCTTC. The full variable domain, with the rest looked up from reference TRBV28 and TRBJ2-1, is DVKVTQSSRYLVKRTGEKVFLECVQDMDHENMFWYRQDPGLGLRLIYFSYDVKMKEKGDIPEGYSVSREKKERFSLILESASTNQTSMYLCASSVETGNEQFFGPGTRLTVL.

J is TRBJ2-3 and V is TRBV7-3, with 7 bases that match TRBD2. This CDR3 is built from 14 residues. In germline, CDR1 is SGHTA, CDR2 FQGTGA. V gave up 5 bases and J gave up 4 bases; unmatched junction bases: 6. This chain's CDR3 is CASSVGAGADTQYF. The CDR3, as DNA: TGTGCCAGCAGCGTAGGGGCGGGGGCAGATACGCAGTATTTT.

This clonotype appeared many times. J is TRBJ1-1 and V is TRBV28; no definite D call. The CDR3 contains 16 residues. V was trimmed by 5 bases and J by 3 bases, leaving 19 bases between them. Germline assignment: CDR1 MDHEN and CDR2 SYDVKM. The DNA for the CDR3 is TGTGCCAGCAGTCCCCGCTTGCGTCAGTTACACACTGAAGCTTTCTTT. Its protein is CASSPRLRQLHTEAFF. Combining the CDR3 with reference TRBV28 and TRBJ1-1 gives the whole variable domain DVKVTQSSRYLVKRTGEKVFLECVQDMDHENMFWYRQDPGLGLRLIYFSYDVKMKEKGDIPEGYSVSREKKERFSLILESASTNQTSMYLCASSPRLRQLHTEAFFGQGTRLTVV.

As to this clonotype: This may come from a read error, since a much larger clone is one base off. V and J are TRBV25-1 and TRBJ2-1; 8 nucleotides match TRBD1. The trim removed 6 bases at V and 3 bases at J, leaving 4 bases unmatched. CDR3 length: 14 amino acids. Germline V gene data show CDR1 as MGHDK and CDR2 as SYGVNS. CDR3: CASRPDRDYNEQFF. CDR3 DNA: TGTGCCAGCAGACCGGACAGGGACTACAATGAGCAGTTCTTC.

The CDR3 DNA is TGTGCCAGCAGTCAATCGGCAGTGGAGGGGCTCTGTCAGTACTTC. This gives the protein CASSQSAVEGLCQYF. V is TRBV7-2 and J is TRBJ2-5; a weak D match, TRBD2 (6 bases). V lost 6 bases and J lost 11, with 25 bases in between. Per germline, CDR1 SGHTA and CDR2 FQGNSA. This CDR3 has 15 residues.

This clonotype was counted at least ten times. The V and J genes are TRBV30 and TRBJ2-7; 9 bases are shared with TRBD1. Germline CDR1 and CDR2: GTSNPN and SVGIG (reference sequence). CDR3 length: 13 amino acids. J lost 3 bases, V lost 3 bases, and 3 bases had no gene match. As DNA, the CDR3 is TGTGCCTGGAGGGACAGGGGACGCTACGAGCAGTACTTC. It codes for CAWRDRGRYEQYF.

Concerning this clonotype: This is likely a read error, given that the CDR3 carries no conserved phenylalanine or tryptophan at its end. The chain carries TRBV9 and TRBJ2-2; D is uncertain. CDR1 SGDLS and CDR2 YYNGEE come from the germline V gene. V lost 0 bases and J lost 1, with 4 bases in between. This CDR3 region has 14 residues. CDR3 amino acids: CASSVGGNTGELFS. The CDR3 DNA is TGTGCCAGCAGCGTAGGGGGGAACACCGGGGAGCTGTTTTCT.

This clonotype has at least ten counts. The chain joins TRBV20-1 to TRBJ1-1; TRBD1 matches at 11 bases. CDR1 and CDR2 (germline): DFQATT, SNEGSKA (reference sequence). The CDR3 is made up of 18 amino acids. J gave up 3 bases and V 3 bases, and 15 bases lay outside the gene matches. CDR3 coding DNA: TGCAGTGCTAGTGGACAGGGGGCGGTTACGTGGGTGGACACTGAAGCTTTCTTT. This sequence encodes CSASGQGAVTWVDTEAFF.

The chain couples TRBV2 to TRBJ1-1; D is uncertain. The CDR3 runs 13 residues. Trimming removed 6 bases at V and 3 bases at J, with 11 bases between. CDR1 SNHLY and CDR2 FYNNEI come from the germline V gene. CDR3 protein: CASREQRYTEAFF. DNA for the CDR3: TGTGCCAGCAGGGAACAACGTTACACTGAAGCTTTCTTT.

The chain combines TRBV27 with TRBJ1-2, with 8 bases lining up with TRBD1. This CDR3 has 16 residues. J gave up 8 bases and V 2 bases, and 13 bases lay outside the gene matches. Looked up from germline, CDR1 is MNHEY and CDR2 is SMNVEV (reference sequence). CDR3 region: CASSLKVGRGPWGYTF. As DNA, the CDR3 is TGTGCCAGCAGTTTAAAGGTCGGCAGGGGGCCTTGGGGCTACACCTTC.

This clonotype was observed at least ten times. The V call is TRBV10-2, the J call TRBJ1-2; D gene unclear. This CDR3 is 13 amino acids long. V shed 8 bases and J shed 4 bases, with 14 bases lying between them. Per the germline V gene, CDR1 is WSHSY and CDR2 is SAAADI. The chain's CDR3 is CASFGSSFYGYTF. CDR3 DNA: TGCGCCAGCTTCGGATCTTCATTCTATGGCTACACCTTC.

This clonotype was recorded many times. CDR3 nucleotide sequence: TGTGCCAGCAGCCTAGGGACACTTGAGCAGTTCTTC. It encodes CASSLGTLEQFF. J is TRBJ2-1 and V is TRBV7-9; weak D call: TRBD1 (6 bases). Germline CDR1 SEHNR, CDR2 FQNEAQ (reference sequence). V was clipped by 5 bases and J by 9 bases, with 11 bases between them. The CDR3 totals 12 residues.

This clonotype was counted many times. This rearrangement joins TRBV6-5 to TRBJ1-4; D uncertain. Germline lookup yields CDR1 MNHEY and CDR2 SVGAGI. The CDR3 runs to 15 residues. V was clipped by 2 bases and J by 5 bases, with 12 bases between them. The CDR3 here is CASSYGVQLNEKLFF. In DNA form, the CDR3 reads TGTGCCAGCAGTTACGGGGTACAGCTAAATGAAAAACTGTTTTTT.

This clonotype was picked up a small number of times. J is TRBJ1-2 and V is TRBV4-1; D uncertain. Germline assignment: CDR1 MGHRA and CDR2 YSYEKL. V lost 0 bases, J lost 5 bases, and 10 bases lay in between. This CDR3 has 14 residues. This chain's CDR3 is CASSQDLSSYGYTF. The CDR3 DNA reads TGCGCCAGCAGCCAAGATCTAAGCAGTTATGGCTACACCTTC.

This clonotype was counted many times. The V call is TRBV20-1, the J call TRBJ2-1, with D possibly TRBD2 on 5 matching bases. Germline assignment: CDR1 DFQATT and CDR2 SNEGSKA (reference sequence). The CDR3 runs to 14 residues. V lost 1 base and J lost 6, with 13 bases in between. This CDR3 reads CSARVRASINEQFF. In DNA, the CDR3 is TGCAGTGCTAGAGTTAGGGCTAGCATCAATGAGCAGTTCTTC.

The chain joins TRBV3-1 to TRBJ2-1; tentatively, D is TRBD1 (5 bases). Germline CDR1 is LGHDT and CDR2 is YNNKEL (reference sequence). The CDR3 is 13 residues long. Trimming left V 6 bases short and J 9 bases short, with 15 bases between. The chain's CDR3 is CASSQNQGGEQFF. In DNA, the CDR3 is TGTGCCAGCAGTCAAAACCAGGGCGGTGAGCAGTTCTTC.

The chain is built from TRBV30 and TRBJ1-5; 7 nucleotides match TRBD1. Losses at the gene ends were 4 bases for V and 6 bases for J; bases not matched to a gene: 6. The CDR3 has 13 amino acids. Germline V gene sequence: CDR1 GTSNPN, CDR2 SVGIG (reference sequence). CDR3 in DNA: TGTGCCTGGAATAAAGACAGGGCTCAGCCCCAGCATTTT. As protein: CAWNKDRAQPQHF.

This clonotype has a count of ten or more. This chain connects TRBV3-1 to TRBJ1-1; 10 bases agree with TRBD1. CDR3 length equals 17 residues. V was clipped by 1 base and J by 5 bases; unmatched bases: 10. Germline V CDR1 and CDR2: LGHDT, YNNKEL (reference sequence). The CDR3 protein is CASSQGQGARVGTEAFF. For the CDR3, the DNA is TGTGCCAGCAGCCAAGGACAGGGGGCGAGGGTGGGGACTGAAGCTTTCTTT.

This clonotype appeared many times. The J gene is TRBJ1-5, the V gene TRBV2; tentatively, D is TRBD1 (5 bases). V shed 5 bases and J shed 1 base, with 12 bases lying between them. The CDR3 is made up of 15 amino acids. Germline CDR1 and CDR2: SNHLY and FYNNEI. The CDR3 sequence is CASSPSGTSNQPQHF. The CDR3 nucleotides are TGTGCCAGCAGTCCCTCGGGGACGAGCAATCAGCCCCAGCATTTT.

This clonotype was counted at least ten times. J is TRBJ2-5 and V is TRBV27; 8 bases agree with TRBD1. The CDR3 runs to 15 residues. With V trimmed by 6 bases and J by 5 bases, 11 bases remained unmatched. Germline V lookup: CDR1 MNHEY, CDR2 SMNVEV (reference sequence). For the CDR3, the DNA is TGTGCCAGCAGCCGCTTCGACAGGGGCGTGGAGACCCAGTACTTC. This encodes CASSRFDRGVETQYF.